Listed below are T cell receptor beta chains from one sample, sequenced in a study of CD8 T cells in ankylosing spondylitis. TCRdb processed the 5' RACE reads anew with MiXCR; each CDR3 protein has one entry. The top ten clones hold roughly 5% of a sample with roughly 240,000 distinct CDR3 sequences, around 8% of them seen once. Sequencing used blood, either unsorted or a sorted T cell fraction (not recorded which). The receptor set was obtained from a female donor with ankylosing spondylitis or in good health (not recorded which). CDR3s leave out the opening cysteine and the closing phenylalanine or tryptophan. Expanded clones get a size class; other rows say once, few or many, or leave the size out.

v_gene	j_gene	abundance	CDR3aa
TRBV12-3/TRBV12-4	TRBJ1-1	many	ASSSGVGVNTEAF
TRBV18	TRBJ2-1	many	ASSPAMVASGYNEQF
TRBV15	TRBJ2-7	many	ATSGRDRGVHEQY
TRBV20-1	TRBJ1-5	many	SARESGKPQH
TRBV6-2/TRBV6-3	TRBJ2-1	.	ASSGDRVVYNEQF
TRBV29-1	TRBJ1-5	many	SVIIGHNQPQH
TRBV5-1	TRBJ2-2	many	ASSFRLSTGELF
TRBV29-1	TRBJ2-1	many	SAVAGGSNEQF
TRBV7-2	TRBJ1-5	many	ASSSRQGNQPQH
TRBV4-3	TRBJ2-1	many	ASSQDGKSLRNEQF
TRBV6-2/TRBV6-3	TRBJ2-5	.	ASREVAEETQY
TRBV7-2	TRBJ2-1	many	ASRGAGGLNEQF
TRBV6-2/TRBV6-3	TRBJ2-2	many	ASSLRPDTGELF
TRBV7-9	TRBJ1-2	many	ASSLASGPYGYT
TRBV11-2	TRBJ2-2	many	ASSSRVTKGSELF